This T cell receptor (beta chain) was profiled in a study of blood T cell repertoires in COVID-19. Overall study context: T cells, B-cell-depleted T cells, or PBMCs supplied cDNA or gDNA.

Original data processing: Nucleated cell counts were estimated from reference gene primer amplification. Data came from immunoSEQ multiplex PCR; TCRdb stores just in-frame clones and leaves some out. The V and J calls and clone size are taken from that table; D and trimming were inferred from the DNA. The sample records 85,000 to 90,000 clones, approximately 87% being singletons. This clone came up once. Looked up from germline, CDR1 is MNHEY and CDR2 is SMNVEV (reference sequence). Trimming removed 5 bases from V and 1 base from J; junction bases left unmatched: 7. This CDR3 is 15 amino acids long. The chain couples TRBV27 to TRBJ2-5, with 7 bases aligning to TRBD1. Sequencing used peripheral blood. This clonotype was obtained from a human donor in a cohort sampled during active COVID-19. As DNA, the CDR3 is TGTGCCAGCAGTCCGGGACAGTTAGTCCAAGAGACCCAGTACTTC. It specifies CASSPGQLVQETQYF.